These 26 T cell receptor beta chains were sequenced from one sample in a study of metastatic and nonmetastatic thyroid tumors. Thyroid surgery was performed in patients who had received no treatment beforehand. TCRdb reprocessed the PCR reads using MiXCR. Among tens of thousands of clones listed, roughly 17% were seen once. The specimen sequenced was tumor tissue. The receptors were sampled from a female donor with papillary thyroid cancer or a benign thyroid nodule (not recorded which). Some clones in this sample may be carry-over from other donors' samples.

The gene calls are TRBV9 and TRBJ1-5, with 7 bases lining up with TRBD1. The CDR3 is 15 residues long. Trimming removed 3 bases from V and 0 bases from J; junction bases left unmatched: 3. Germline V gene data show CDR1 as SGDLS and CDR2 as YYNGEE. CDR3 sequence reads: CASSAGTVSNQPQHF. The CDR3 DNA is TGTGCCAGCAGCGCAGGGACAGTTAGCAATCAGCCCCAGCATTTT.

This clone came up many times. This may be a read error, as it is one base from a much larger clone. CDR3 residues: CASTFGGDRAKNIRYF. DNA for the CDR3: TGTGCCAGCACATTCGGAGGCGACAGGGCCAAAAACATTCGGTACTTC. The chain employs TRBV6-1 and TRBJ2-4; the match to TRBD1 covers 7 bases. Germline V gene sequence: CDR1 MNHNS, CDR2 SASEGT. The CDR3 contains 16 residues.

Worth noting for this clone: With a much larger clone just one base away, this may be a read error. Other DNA sequences in this specimen translate into the identical CDR3. The chain recombines TRBV7-2 with TRBJ1-2, with D perhaps TRBD1 (6 bases). CDR3 length equals 16 residues. The V end was cut by 5 bases, the J end by 4 bases, with 20 bases between. Germline V gene lookup returns CDR1 SGHTA and CDR2 FQGNSA. For the CDR3, the DNA is TGTGCCAGCAGCCTAGGGCCTTGGGACAATAGCTATGGCTACACCTTC. Translated: CASSLGPWDNSYGYTF. The full variable domain, rest sourced from reference TRBV7-2 and TRBJ1-2, is GAGVSQSPSNKVTEKGKDVELRCDPISGHTALYWYRQSLGQGLEFLIYFQGNSAPDKSGLPSDRFSAERTGGSVSTLTIQRTQQEDSAVYLCASSLGPWDNSYGYTFGSGTRLTVV.

This clone was found many times. The chain links TRBV2 to TRBJ2-7; TRBD2 aligns across 9 bases. CDR1 is SNHLY and CDR2 is FYNNEI in the germline V gene. The V gene end was trimmed by 3 bases and the J gene end by 0 bases; junction bases not matched to a gene: 3. This CDR3 spans 15 amino acids. CDR3: CASSERGGGSYEQYF. The CDR3 DNA reads as TGTGCCAGCAGTGAGCGGGGGGGCGGCTCCTACGAGCAGTACTTC. Full variable domain (rest looked up from reference TRBV2 and TRBJ2-7): EPEVTQTPSHQVTQMGQEVILRCVPISNHLYFYWYRQILGQKVEFLVSFYNNEISEKSEIFDDQFSVERPDGSNFTLKIRSTKLEDSAMYFCASSERGGGSYEQYFGPGTRLTVT.

This clone has a count of ten or more. This chain connects TRBV5-6 to TRBJ2-2; 9 bases match TRBD1. Germline V gives CDR1 SGHDT, CDR2 YYEEEE. The ends lost 2 bases at V and 4 bases at J; junction bases unmatched: 3. The CDR3 has 15 amino acids. The CDR3: CASSFGTGSTGELFF. CDR3 DNA: TGTGCCAGCAGCTTCGGGACAGGGTCCACCGGGGAGCTGTTTTTT.

This clone has a count of ten or more. The same CDR3 also results from other DNA sequences found in this sample. The chain combines TRBV5-4 with TRBJ2-7; 9 bases agree with TRBD1. The germline CDR1 and CDR2 sequences are SGHNT and YYREEE (reference sequence). V gave up 3 bases and J gave up 3 bases; unmatched junction bases: 10. This CDR3 has 16 residues. DNA of the CDR3: TGTGCCAGCAGCTCGCAAACAGGGGGCCCCAACTACGAGCAGTACTTC. Its translation: CASSSQTGGPNYEQYF.

As for this clone: This sequence may be a read error, since a much larger clone differs from it by one base. This CDR3 is CVSSYGVEQCF. The DNA for the CDR3 is TGTGTCAGCAGTTACGGTGTCGAGCAGTGCTTC. The chain employs TRBV6-5 and TRBJ2-7; D gene unclear. Germline lookup yields CDR1 MNHEY and CDR2 SVGAGI. The CDR3 runs 11 residues.

This clone was observed at least ten times. V usage is TRBV4-3 and J usage is TRBJ2-3, with D perhaps matching TRBD2 (6 bases). Trimming stripped 1 base from V and 6 bases from J, with 14 bases between. The germline CDR1 and CDR2 sequences are LGHNA and YSLEER. This CDR3 comprises 15 residues. The CDR3 DNA follows: TGCGCCAGCAGCCAAGGGACTAATGCAAAGGATACGCAGTATTTT. Amino acids: CASSQGTNAKDTQYF.

This clone was seen many times. The chain links TRBV20-1 to TRBJ1-5; no clear D gene. Per the germline V gene, CDR1 is DFQATT and CDR2 is SNEGSKA (reference sequence). This CDR3 contains 13 residues. V was cut by 3 bases and J by 0 bases, with 6 bases left in between. The CDR3 DNA sequence: TGCAGTGCTAGGCGATATAGCAATCAGCCCCAGCATTTT. Translated, it gives CSARRYSNQPQHF.

This clone was seen just once. The J gene is TRBJ1-1, the V gene TRBV11-1; tentatively, D is TRBD1 (6 bases). This CDR3 region has 15 residues. CDR1 is SGHAT and CDR2 is FQDESV in the germline V gene (reference sequence). The ends were cut back, 5 bases at V and 4 bases at J, with 17 bases in the middle. Here the CDR3 reads CASSHGLGAVTEAFF. In nucleotides, the CDR3 is TGTGCCAGCAGCCATGGGTTGGGGGCCGTCACTGAAGCTTTCTTT.

This clone was seen at least ten times. The rearrangement uses TRBV10-1 and TRBJ1-2, with 11 nucleotides matching TRBD1. V lost 5 bases to trimming and J lost 7 bases; unmatched junction nucleotides: 3. CDR1 is WNHNN, CDR2 SYGVQD, per germline (reference sequence). The CDR3 is 13 residues long. CDR3 sequence: CASSLGQGAGYTF. The CDR3 nucleotides read TGCGCCAGCAGTCTAGGACAGGGGGCTGGCTACACCTTC.

Comments on this clone: This CDR3 is missing its conserved last phenylalanine or tryptophan, likely due to a read error. This chain joins TRBV20-1 and TRBJ2-7; D is perhaps TRBD1 or TRBD2 (5 bases each). V shed 6 bases and J shed 0 bases, with 15 bases lying between them. Per germline, CDR1 DFQATT and CDR2 SNEGSKA (reference sequence). The CDR3 spans 14 residues. CDR3 bases: TGCAGTGCGTCCGACCGGGGCCGCTCCTACGAGCAGTACTTA. This sequence encodes CSASDRGRSYEQYL.

This clone showed up many times. The V call is TRBV4-1, the J call TRBJ1-4; TRBD1 agrees at 7 bases. Germline lookup yields CDR1 MGHRA and CDR2 YSYEKL. V lost 3 bases, J lost 3 bases, and 7 bases stayed unmatched. This CDR3 is built from 16 residues. The CDR3 bases are TGCGCCAGCAGCCAGCCCCGGGACAGCTCTAATGAAAAACTGTTTTTT. Translated, it gives CASSQPRDSSNEKLFF.

This clone showed up just a few times. The chain's CDR3 is CASSYSGDSRGEAFF. The CDR3 nucleotides read TGTGCCAGCAGTTACTCCGGGGACAGCCGGGGGGAAGCTTTCTTT. The chain is built from TRBV6-2 or TRBV6-3 and TRBJ1-1; 7 nucleotides line up with TRBD1. This CDR3 comprises 15 residues. Germline CDR1 MNHEY, CDR2 SVGEGT. V shed 0 bases and J 8 bases; nucleotides not matched to a gene: 9.

This clone is categorized as medium-sized. The chain couples TRBV6-1 to TRBJ1-2; TRBD1 might be the D (5 bases). The germline V and J ends were trimmed by 6 bases and 4 bases, with 12 bases remaining between them. This CDR3 is 13 amino acids long. Germline CDR1 is MNHNS and CDR2 is SASEGT. CDR3 nucleotide sequence: TGTGCCAGCAGAGCAGGGACCCTCTATGGCTACACCTTC. This codes for CASRAGTLYGYTF.

The chain links TRBV6-1 to TRBJ2-4; TRBD1 or TRBD2 may be the D gene (6 bases each). The CDR3 is 13 amino acids. Looked up from germline, CDR1 is MNHNS and CDR2 is SASEGT. Trimming removed 4 bases at V and 8 bases at J, with 12 bases between. CDR3 in amino acids: CASSAGEVDIQYF. The CDR3 DNA sequence: TGTGCCAGCAGTGCAGGGGAGGTTGACATTCAGTACTTC.

This sequence joins TRBV5-6 and TRBJ2-5, with no clear D. Between the trimmed V and J ends, which lost 0 bases and 5 bases, there was a span of 2 bases. The germline V gene has CDR1 SGHDT and CDR2 YYEEEE. The CDR3 loop spans 11 amino acids. CDR3 sequence: CASSLVETQYF. The CDR3 DNA follows: TGTGCCAGCAGCTTGGTCGAGACCCAGTACTTC.

This clone was detected a few times. This may arise from a read error, as a much more abundant clone is one base away. This chain uses TRBV11-3 with TRBJ2-1; a possible D gene is TRBD1 (6 bases). Germline V gives CDR1 SGHNT, CDR2 YENEEA. Trimming shortened V by 1 base and J by 9 bases, and 13 bases separated the two germline ends. CDR3 length: 14 amino acids. In nucleotides, the CDR3 is TGTGCCAGCAGCTTAGTCGGACAGTGGGCTGAGCAGTTCTTC. Translating gives CASSLVGQWAEQFF.

This clone was picked up a small number of times. The chain joins TRBV7-3 to TRBJ2-2; tentative D call: TRBD2 (6 bases). Germline-derived CDR1 and CDR2 are SGHTA and FQGTGA. The CDR3 consists of 15 residues. The ends were cut back, 2 bases at V and 4 bases at J, with 11 bases in the middle. CDR3 protein: CASSLGGSITGELFF. CDR3 bases: TGTGCCAGCAGCTTAGGAGGGTCGATCACCGGGGAGCTGTTTTTT.

This clone was picked up many times. This chain connects TRBV6-5 to TRBJ2-2; maybe TRBD2 (5 bases). CDR3 length: 16 amino acids. The V end was cut by 2 bases, the J end by 0 bases, with 10 bases between. Germline V gene data show CDR1 as MNHEY and CDR2 as SVGAGI. The CDR3 loop is CASSYTRTSNTGELFF. CDR3 sequence (DNA): TGTGCCAGCAGTTACACGAGGACTTCGAACACCGGGGAGCTGTTTTTT.

This clone was seen more than once but under ten times. The conserved final phenylalanine or tryptophan is absent from the CDR3, which likely points to a read error. The chain joins TRBV27 to TRBJ2-7, with 12 bases fitting TRBD1. Germline assignment: CDR1 MNHEY and CDR2 SMNVEV (reference sequence). V shed 5 bases, J shed 4 bases, and the junction held 6 bases outside the gene matches. The CDR3 is 15 residues long. CDR3 sequence (DNA): TGTGCCAGCAGTAAACGGGACAGGGGGCTATACGAGCAGTACCTC. Encoded protein: CASSKRDRGLYEQYL.

This clone was observed at least ten times. This chain uses TRBV7-6 with TRBJ2-4; 11 bases agree with TRBD1. This CDR3 spans 15 amino acids. Germline CDR1 SGHVS, CDR2 FNYEAQ. Losses at the gene ends were 5 bases for V and 7 bases for J; bases not matched to a gene: 7. CDR3 DNA sequence: TGTGCCAGCAGCAGAGGGACAGGGGGAGCGAACATTCAGTACTTC. It is translated as CASSRGTGGANIQYF.

This clone was recorded many times. This rearrangement joins TRBV19 to TRBJ2-7; 7 bases are a match to TRBD2. V gave up 5 bases and J gave up 2 bases; unmatched junction bases: 6. The CDR3 sequence is 14 residues long. Germline assignment: CDR1 LNHDA and CDR2 SQIVND (reference sequence). CDR3 DNA sequence: TGTGCCAGTAGTGCCCAGCGGGGAACCTACGAGCAGTACTTC. This encodes CASSAQRGTYEQYF.

This clone was counted ten times or more. V and J are TRBV19 and TRBJ2-2, with 10 positions matching TRBD2. Trimming removed 5 bases from V and 4 bases from J; junction bases left unmatched: 16. CDR3 length: 19 residues. Germline loops: CDR1 LNHDA, CDR2 SQIVND (reference sequence). CDR3 DNA sequence: TGTGCCAGTAGTCCCTCTCTTCTAGCGGGAGTGCCGGGCACCGGGGAGCTGTTTTTT. Translation gives CASSPSLLAGVPGTGELFF.

This clone was detected many times. This sequence joins TRBV20-1 and TRBJ2-1; either TRBD1 or TRBD2 may supply D (5 bases each). CDR3 length: 14 residues. Germline V gives CDR1 DFQATT, CDR2 SNEGSKA (reference sequence). Trimming pared 0 bases from V and 5 bases from J, leaving 11 bases between. The CDR3 protein is CSARDLLGHNEQFF. The CDR3, as DNA: TGCAGTGCTAGAGATCTGCTGGGACACAATGAGCAGTTCTTC.

A remark on this clone: Because it lacks the conserved phenylalanine or tryptophan at the end, this CDR3 is likely a read error. The chain couples TRBV5-1 to TRBJ2-7; a weak D match, TRBD1 (5 bases). The CDR3 length is 14 residues. Germline CDR1 reads SGHRS; CDR2 reads YFSETQ. With 6 bases removed from V and 2 bases from J, the gap between germline ends came to 15 bases. CDR3 in amino acids: CASIQGANTYEQYL. The CDR3 DNA sequence: TGCGCCAGCATTCAAGGGGCCAATACCTACGAGCAGTACCTC.